These T cell receptor beta chains were read from a single sample in a study of T cells in Graves' hyperthyroidism and ophthalmopathy. TCRdb itself ran the multiplex PCR reads through MiXCR, one entry per CDR3 protein. The sample contains 270,000 or so distinct CDR3 sequences, 15% of which appear only once. Sequenced input: blood. These receptors were collected from a woman aged 45-65 years with Graves' hyperthyroidism that later progressed to Graves' ophthalmopathy. Both conserved end residues are part of each CDR3. A D gene is named only where the DNA matches it firmly. Expanded clones are given a class, and other clones once, few, many or no size at all.

D	V	size	J	CDR3	DNA
TRBD2	TRBV19	few	TRBJ2-7	CASSGSGRTYEQYF	TGTGCCAGTAGTGGTAGCGGGAGGACCTACGAGCAGTACTTC
.	TRBV3-1	many	TRBJ2-7	CASRGAVSYEQYF	TGTGCCAGCAGAGGGGCGGTCTCCTACGAGCAGTACTTC
TRBD1	TRBV7-8	many	TRBJ1-1	CASNTLGTANTEAFF	TGTGCCAGCAACACCTTGGGGACAGCGAACACTGAAGCTTTCTTT
.	TRBV10-3	.	TRBJ1-1	CATQTASNTEAFF	TGTGCCACTCAAACTGCATCGAACACTGAAGCTTTCTTT
.	TRBV7-9	many	TRBJ2-1	CASSAREKRYNEQFF	TGTGCCAGCAGCGCTCGGGAGAAGAGGTACAATGAGCAGTTCTTC
.	TRBV12-3/TRBV12-4	many	TRBJ1-1	CASRPTGRTEAFF	TGTGCCAGCAGACCCACAGGGCGCACTGAAGCTTTCTTT
TRBD2	TRBV19	.	TRBJ2-1	CASSISAGGSYNEQFF	TGTGCCAGTAGTATATCAGCGGGAGGGTCCTACAATGAGCAGTTCTTC
.	TRBV3-1	few	TRBJ2-3	CASSQVHGDTDTQYF	TGTGCCAGCAGCCAAGTCCACGGTGACACAGATACGCAGTATTTT
.	TRBV5-1	many	TRBJ2-1	CASRPGAGEYEQFF	TGCGCCAGCAGGCCCGGTGCCGGGGAATATGAGCAGTTCTTC
.	TRBV5-1	few	TRBJ1-5	CASSPSLSDSNQPQHF	TGCGCCAGCAGCCCCAGTTTGTCAGATAGCAATCAGCCCCAGCATTTT
.	TRBV5-1	many	TRBJ1-3	CASSTGSSGNTIYF	TGCGCCAGCAGCACAGGAAGCTCTGGAAACACCATATATTTT
.	TRBV7-8	many	TRBJ1-5	CASSLSLDQPQHF	TGTGCCAGCAGCTTAAGCTTGGATCAGCCCCAGCATTTT
TRBD2	TRBV5-6	many	TRBJ2-3	CASSLVLAGGGDTQYF	TGTGCCAGCAGCTTGGTGTTAGCGGGAGGAGGAGATACGCAGTATTTT
TRBD2	TRBV5-1	many	TRBJ2-2	CASSLALAGASGELFF	TGCGCCAGCAGCTTGGCCCTAGCGGGAGCGTCCGGGGAGCTGTTTTTT
.	TRBV5-1	many	TRBJ2-1	CASRGRAYNEQFF	TGCGCCAGCAGGGGCAGGGCCTACAATGAGCAGTTCTTC
.	TRBV7-2	few	TRBJ1-1	CASSLMGGTVNTEAFF	TGTGCCAGCAGCTTAATGGGAGGGACGGTGAACACTGAAGCTTTCTTT
.	TRBV30	many	TRBJ2-2	CAWRSQDESGELFF	TGTGCCTGGAGGAGCCAAGACGAGTCCGGGGAGCTGTTTTTT
.	TRBV2	many	TRBJ2-3	CASSDTRIGTDTQYF	TGTGCCAGCAGTGATACTCGGATAGGAACAGATACGCAGTATTTT
.	TRBV5-1	many	TRBJ1-2	CASRGENYGYTF	TGCGCCTCTAGGGGGGAGAACTATGGCTACACCTTC
.	TRBV11-3	many	TRBJ1-1	CASSRTANTEAFF	TGTGCCAGCAGCCGGACAGCGAACACTGAAGCTTTCTTT
.	TRBV7-2	many	TRBJ1-1	CASLQEGGRRAFF	TGTGCCAGCCTCCAGGAGGGGGGGCGGAGAGCTTTCTTT
.	TRBV5-1	.	TRBJ2-2	CASSTAGLAGELFF	TGCGCCAGCAGCACCGCCGGACTCGCCGGGGAGCTGTTTTTT
TRBD1	TRBV2	many	TRBJ1-6	CASSGDRGYNSPLHF	TGTGCCAGCAGTGGGGACAGGGGCTATAATTCACCCCTCCACTTT
.	TRBV2	many	TRBJ2-5	CASNGETQYF	TGTGCCAGCAATGGAGAGACCCAGTACTTC
.	TRBV30	many	TRBJ2-5	CAWSGRTTETQYF	TGTGCCTGGAGTGGGCGTACTACGGAGACCCAGTACTTC
.	TRBV12-3/TRBV12-4	many	TRBJ2-7	CASSLGMTYEQYF	TGTGCCAGCAGTTTGGGGATGACCTACGAGCAGTACTTC
.	TRBV27	many	TRBJ2-1	CASSLNQGLLIQFF	TGTGCCAGCAGTTTAAATCAGGGACTCCTAATTCAGTTCTTC
.	TRBV7-9	few	TRBJ1-5	CASSPRLGLVILRHF	TGTGCCAGCAGCCCCCGTTTAGGACTAGTCATTCTAAGGCATTTT
.	TRBV20-1	many	TRBJ1-2	CSASGGGRDGYTF	TGCAGTGCTTCGGGGGGGGGTCGTGATGGCTACACCTTC
TRBD1	TRBV18	many	TRBJ1-2	CASSPGDRPDYGYTF	TGTGCCAGCTCACCCGGGGACAGGCCCGACTATGGCTACACCTTC
.	TRBV5-8	few	TRBJ2-5	CASSFQSGQYF	TGTGCCAGCAGCTTTCAGTCGGGCCAGTACTTC
.	TRBV20-1	few	TRBJ2-7	CSAARADGSYEQYF	TGCAGTGCGGCCCGGGCAGATGGCTCCTACGAGCAGTACTTC
TRBD1	TRBV12-3/TRBV12-4	many	TRBJ2-2	CAIGFIGTANTGELFF	TGTGCCATCGGGTTTATCGGGACAGCGAACACCGGGGAGCTGTTTTTT
.	TRBV7-9	.	TRBJ2-1	CASTTGGREQFF	TGTGCCAGCACCACCGGCGGGCGTGAGCAGTTCTTC
.	TRBV27	once	TRBJ2-3	CASSFYICSARDGTSHTDTQYF	.
.	TRBV2	many	TRBJ1-1	CASSGLLQGFTEAFF	TGTGCCAGCAGTGGACTATTACAGGGTTTCACTGAAGCTTTCTTT
TRBD1	TRBV2	few	TRBJ1-6	CASCLQGAVGDSPLHF	TGTGCCAGCTGCTTACAGGGGGCCGTTGGGGATTCACCCCTCCACTTT
TRBD1	TRBV2	.	TRBJ2-7	CASSKGTGGYEQYF	TGTGCCAGCAGTAAAGGGACAGGGGGTTACGAGCAGTACTTC
TRBD2	TRBV20-1	.	TRBJ2-1	CSALAGALYNEQFF	TGCAGTGCTTTAGCGGGAGCCCTCTACAATGAGCAGTTCTTC
TRBD2	TRBV18	many	TRBJ2-1	CASSLTSGTGNEQFF	TGTGCCAGCTCACTGACTAGCGGGACGGGCAATGAGCAGTTCTTC
.	TRBV11-1	.	TRBJ1-1	CASSEQGYPEAFF	TGTGCCAGCAGCGAGCAGGGGTACCCTGAAGCTTTCTTT
.	TRBV18	many	TRBJ2-6	CASFPDSSRSGANVLTF	TGTGCCAGCTTTCCGGACAGTTCACGCTCTGGGGCCAACGTCCTGACTTTC
.	TRBV20-1	many	TRBJ2-3	CSAYRGLLQYF	TGCAGTGCTTATCGAGGCCTTTTACAGTATTTT
TRBD1	TRBV5-6	many	TRBJ2-1	CASSLGDRDNEQFF	TGTGCCAGCAGCTTGGGGGACAGAGACAATGAGCAGTTCTTC
.	TRBV2	many	TRBJ1-1	CAKVEGARRLTTEAFF	TGTGCCAAAGTGGAAGGGGCTCGACGGTTGACCACTGAAGCTTTCTTT
.	TRBV7-2	.	TRBJ2-3	CASSLVWVADTQYF	TGTGCCAGCAGCTTAGTGTGGGTCGCAGATACGCAGTATTTT
.	TRBV15	many	TRBJ1-4	CATSRDQGLVEKLFF	TGTGCCACCAGCAGAGATCAGGGCTTGGTTGAAAAACTGTTTTTT
TRBD2	TRBV20-1	many	TRBJ2-4	CSAERSGGKNIQYF	TGCAGTGCTGAAAGATCGGGGGGGAAAAACATTCAGTACTTC
.	TRBV7-3	.	TRBJ2-3	CASRGGDRDTQYF	TGTGCCAGCAGAGGTGGGGACCGAGATACGCAGTATTTT
.	TRBV10-3	many	TRBJ2-1	CAISERAPDNEQFF	TGTGCCATCAGTGAGCGTGCTCCCGACAATGAGCAGTTCTTC
.	TRBV28	many	TRBJ1-4	CASSAGTRSEKLFF	TGTGCCAGCAGCGCCGGGACACGCTCTGAAAAACTGTTTTTT
.	TRBV6-1	many	TRBJ2-1	CASSIDRSSYNEQFF	TGTGCCAGCAGTATAGACAGGAGCTCCTACAATGAGCAGTTCTTC